This T cell receptor (beta chain) is from a study of T cells in localized non-small cell lung cancer. On this clone: Its antigen is not identified.

General study results and limits: Detection in adjacent lung was observed for a median around 55 of the top 100 tumor clones. Uninvolved adjacent lung had higher T cell clonality than tumor and all other tissues.

Sequenced by immunoSEQ multiplex PCR; TCRdb stores in-frame clones only, minus some. This table has 4,300 or so clones, around 92% appearing once. The V gene end was trimmed by 8 bases and the J gene end by 15 bases; junction bases not matched to a gene: 17. Germline loops: CDR1 LNHNV, CDR2 YYDKDF (reference sequence). This CDR3 has 14 amino acids. The clonotype comes from a woman aged 35-75 years with stage I lung adenocarcinoma. The V gene is TRBV15, the J gene TRBJ2-1; 9 bases match TRBD2. Sequenced material: peripheral blood, taken before any cancer treatment. In DNA form, the CDR3 reads TGTGCCACCTCTGTCGAGGCGGGAGGGCCGTTTTGGTTCTTC. Amino acid sequence: CATSVEAGGPFWFF. Full variable domain (missing parts from reference TRBV15 and TRBJ2-1): DAMVIQNPRYQVTQFGKPVTLSCSQTLNHNVMYWYQQKSSQAPKLLFHYYDKDFNNEADTPDNFQSRRPNTSFCFLDIRSPGLGDTAMYLCATSVEAGGPFWFFGPGTRLTVL.